This is a list of T cell receptor beta chains from one sample in a study of blood T cell repertoires in COVID-19. Sequencing used immunoSEQ multiplex PCR; TCRdb keeps in-frame clones, though not all of them. The repertoire consists of about 27,000 clones, with approximately 80% occurring once and the leading ten covering over 60%. Sequenced: peripheral blood. These receptor sequences come from a man aged 65 to 85 with acute or convalescent COVID-19. The CDR3 runs from the conserved cysteine through the conserved F or W. The order of the fields is CDR3 length, V gene, J gene, D gene, clone size, CDR3 protein, CDR3 DNA. D genes are given only for firm matches. The size field is filled for only some rows; it gives once, few, many or a size class.

CDR3 length: 15; V gene: TRBV6-5; J gene: TRBJ2-1; D gene: TRBD2; clone size: .; CDR3 protein: CASKASGGSYNEQFF; CDR3 DNA: TGTGCCAGCAAGGCTAGCGGGGGGTCCTACAATGAGCAGTTCTTC
CDR3 length: 13; V gene: TRBV29-1; J gene: TRBJ1-2; D gene: TRBD1; clone size: .; CDR3 protein: CSAISRTGVGYTF; CDR3 DNA: TGCAGCGCCATATCACGGACAGGGGTGGGCTACACCTTC
CDR3 length: 13; V gene: TRBV5-1; J gene: TRBJ1-4; D gene: .; clone size: .; CDR3 protein: CASSLQGGEKLFF; CDR3 DNA: TGCGCCAGCAGCTTACAGGGTGGAGAAAAACTGTTTTTT
CDR3 length: 16; V gene: TRBV18; J gene: TRBJ1-2; D gene: .; clone size: .; CDR3 protein: CASSPKVRGTSDGYTF; CDR3 DNA: TGTGCCAGCTCACCAAAGGTCCGGGGTACCAGCGATGGCTACACCTTC
CDR3 length: 19; V gene: TRBV6-1; J gene: TRBJ1-3; D gene: .; clone size: .; CDR3 protein: CASSDNQLKRRPSGNTIYF; CDR3 DNA: TGTGCCAGCAGTGATAACCAACTTAAGAGGAGGCCCTCTGGAAACACCATATATTTT
CDR3 length: 12; V gene: TRBV2; J gene: TRBJ1-2; D gene: .; clone size: medium-sized; CDR3 protein: CASRVGVRGYTF; CDR3 DNA: TGTGCCAGCAGGGTAGGGGTCCGCGGCTACACCTTC
CDR3 length: 16; V gene: TRBV2; J gene: TRBJ1-5; D gene: .; clone size: few; CDR3 protein: CASSLGGGGLHQPQHF; CDR3 DNA: TGTGCCAGCAGCCTTGGGGGCGGGGGATTGCATCAGCCCCAGCATTTT
CDR3 length: 11; V gene: TRBV12-3/TRBV12-4; J gene: TRBJ1-1; D gene: .; clone size: .; CDR3 protein: CASSFGGKAFF; CDR3 DNA: TGTGCCAGCAGTTTCGGGGGGAAAGCTTTCTTT
CDR3 length: 14; V gene: TRBV6-6; J gene: TRBJ1-4; D gene: .; clone size: .; CDR3 protein: CASSDGVNNEKLFF; CDR3 DNA: TGTGCCAGCAGCGACGGAGTAAATAATGAAAAACTGTTTTTT
CDR3 length: 16; V gene: TRBV14; J gene: TRBJ1-3; D gene: .; clone size: .; CDR3 protein: CASSQDLGDSGNTIYF; CDR3 DNA: TGTGCCAGCAGCCAAGATCTCGGGGACTCTGGAAACACCATATATTTT
CDR3 length: 12; V gene: TRBV12-3/TRBV12-4; J gene: TRBJ1-6; D gene: TRBD1; clone size: once; CDR3 protein: CSSSRGNSPLHF; CDR3 DNA: TGTTCCTCATCCAGGGGGAATTCACCCCTCCACTTT
CDR3 length: 13; V gene: TRBV9; J gene: TRBJ1-3; D gene: .; clone size: .; CDR3 protein: CASSVQGGNTIYF; CDR3 DNA: TGTGCCAGCAGCGTACAGGGTGGAAACACCATATATTTT
CDR3 length: 15; V gene: TRBV18; J gene: TRBJ2-3; D gene: TRBD2; clone size: .; CDR3 protein: CASSNREVRTDTQYF; CDR3 DNA: TGTGCCAGCTCAAACCGGGAGGTCCGAACAGATACGCAGTATTTT
CDR3 length: 12; V gene: TRBV27; J gene: TRBJ1-1; D gene: .; clone size: .; CDR3 protein: CASRAGKTEAFF; CDR3 DNA: TGTGCCAGCAGGGCAGGGAAGACTGAAGCTTTCTTT
CDR3 length: 13; V gene: TRBV18; J gene: TRBJ1-2; D gene: TRBD1; clone size: .; CDR3 protein: CASSPTGHDGYTF; CDR3 DNA: TGTGCCAGCTCACCGACAGGGCACGATGGCTACACCTTC
CDR3 length: 15; V gene: TRBV19; J gene: TRBJ2-3; D gene: .; clone size: few; CDR3 protein: CASSRGASSTDTQYF; CDR3 DNA: TGTGCCAGTAGCCGCGGTGCTTCTAGCACAGATACGCAGTATTTT
CDR3 length: 12; V gene: TRBV30; J gene: TRBJ1-1; D gene: .; clone size: .; CDR3 protein: CAWSAFGSGAFF; CDR3 DNA: TGTGCCTGGAGTGCTTTTGGGTCAGGAGCTTTCTTT
CDR3 length: 13; V gene: TRBV27; J gene: TRBJ1-6; D gene: .; clone size: .; CDR3 protein: CASRLQTPSPLHF; CDR3 DNA: TGTGCCAGCAGGCTCCAGACTCCCAGCCCCCTCCACTTT
CDR3 length: 17; V gene: TRBV6-2/TRBV6-3; J gene: TRBJ2-2; D gene: .; clone size: .; CDR3 protein: CASSLGWGLANTGELFF; CDR3 DNA: TGTGCCAGCAGTCTCGGATGGGGGCTAGCGAACACCGGGGAGCTGTTTTTT
CDR3 length: 13; V gene: TRBV9; J gene: TRBJ2-2; D gene: .; clone size: .; CDR3 protein: CASSPTNTGELFF; CDR3 DNA: TGTGCCAGCAGCCCTACGAACACCGGGGAGCTGTTTTTT
CDR3 length: 15; V gene: TRBV30; J gene: TRBJ2-1; D gene: .; clone size: .; CDR3 protein: CAARFSSASWNEQFF; CDR3 DNA: TGTGCCGCCCGATTTTCTAGCGCGAGTTGGAATGAGCAGTTCTTC
CDR3 length: 14; V gene: TRBV9; J gene: TRBJ1-2; D gene: .; clone size: .; CDR3 protein: CASSVDGTYYGYTF; CDR3 DNA: TGTGCCAGCAGCGTAGATGGGACTTACTATGGCTACACCTTC
CDR3 length: 11; V gene: TRBV20-1; J gene: TRBJ2-5; D gene: .; clone size: .; CDR3 protein: CSANRIETQYF; CDR3 DNA: TGCAGTGCTAATAGAATCGAGACCCAGTACTTC
CDR3 length: 16; V gene: TRBV19; J gene: TRBJ2-1; D gene: .; clone size: .; CDR3 protein: CASSIGGARGYNEQFF; CDR3 DNA: TGTGCCAGTAGTATTGGGGGGGCTAGAGGGTACAATGAGCAGTTCTTC
CDR3 length: 13; V gene: TRBV24-1; J gene: TRBJ2-1; D gene: TRBD1; clone size: .; CDR3 protein: CATSDLTGEEQFF; CDR3 DNA: TGTGCCACCAGTGACCTAACAGGGGAAGAGCAGTTCTTC
CDR3 length: 14; V gene: TRBV9; J gene: TRBJ1-1; D gene: .; clone size: .; CDR3 protein: CATAPIRGGTEAFF; CDR3 DNA: TGTGCCACCGCCCCCATAAGAGGGGGCACTGAAGCTTTCTTT
CDR3 length: 16; V gene: TRBV19; J gene: TRBJ1-5; D gene: TRBD1; clone size: .; CDR3 protein: CASRDSQGSSNQPQHF; CDR3 DNA: TGTGCCAGCCGGGACAGTCAAGGGTCGAGCAATCAGCCCCAGCATTTT
CDR3 length: 15; V gene: TRBV18; J gene: TRBJ2-2; D gene: TRBD2; clone size: .; CDR3 protein: CASSPTSGNTGELFF; CDR3 DNA: TGTGCCAGCTCCCCGACTAGCGGCAACACCGGGGAGCTGTTTTTT
CDR3 length: 20; V gene: TRBV6-2/TRBV6-3; J gene: TRBJ2-5; D gene: TRBD2; clone size: .; CDR3 protein: CASSYLPGLAGGSTPGTQYF; CDR3 DNA: TGTGCCAGCAGTTACTTACCGGGACTAGCGGGAGGCTCGACACCAGGAACCCAGTACTTC
CDR3 length: 12; V gene: TRBV7-2; J gene: TRBJ1-2; D gene: .; clone size: .; CDR3 protein: CASSLELWGYTF; CDR3 DNA: TGTGCCAGCAGTTTAGAACTATGGGGCTACACCTTC
CDR3 length: 21; V gene: TRBV4-1; J gene: TRBJ2-1; D gene: TRBD2; clone size: .; CDR3 protein: CASSPDRGLTGTSGGNGEQFF; CDR3 DNA: TGCGCCAGCAGCCCGGACAGGGGCCTAACCGGGACTAGCGGGGGAAACGGTGAGCAGTTCTTC
CDR3 length: 14; V gene: TRBV5-6; J gene: TRBJ1-5; D gene: TRBD1; clone size: .; CDR3 protein: CASSTDREGQPQHF; CDR3 DNA: TGTGCCAGCAGCACCGACAGGGAAGGTCAGCCCCAGCATTTT
CDR3 length: 14; V gene: TRBV15; J gene: TRBJ2-7; D gene: .; clone size: .; CDR3 protein: CATSRDLRTYEQYF; CDR3 DNA: TGTGCCACCAGCAGAGATTTGAGGACCTACGAGCAGTACTTC
CDR3 length: 15; V gene: TRBV6-5; J gene: TRBJ2-1; D gene: .; clone size: .; CDR3 protein: CASSVTSGFNNEQFF; CDR3 DNA: TGTGCCAGCAGCGTTACGTCGGGGTTCAACAATGAGCAGTTCTTC
CDR3 length: 18; V gene: TRBV21-1; J gene: TRBJ2-1; D gene: .; clone size: .; CDR3 protein: CASSKVGRAESSYNEQFF; CDR3 DNA: TGTGCCAGCAGCAAAGTGGGGAGAGCGGAAAGCTCCTACAATGAGCAGTTCTTC
CDR3 length: 15; V gene: TRBV4-3; J gene: TRBJ2-5; D gene: .; clone size: .; CDR3 protein: CASSQDNKAEETQYF; CDR3 DNA: TGCGCCAGCAGCCAAGATAACAAAGCGGAAGAGACCCAGTACTTC
CDR3 length: 15; V gene: TRBV4-1; J gene: TRBJ1-2; D gene: .; clone size: .; CDR3 protein: CASSQARQLAIGYTF; CDR3 DNA: TGCGCCAGCAGCCAAGCGAGGCAGCTGGCTATTGGCTACACCTTC
CDR3 length: 16; V gene: TRBV7-9; J gene: TRBJ2-1; D gene: TRBD2; clone size: .; CDR3 protein: CASSLSERGSTYEQFF; CDR3 DNA: TGTGCCAGCAGCTTATCGGAGCGGGGAAGTACATATGAGCAGTTCTTC
CDR3 length: 16; V gene: TRBV19; J gene: TRBJ2-5; D gene: TRBD2; clone size: .; CDR3 protein: CASSSSWLAGGPTQYF; CDR3 DNA: TGTGCCAGTAGTAGCTCCTGGCTAGCGGGAGGGCCTACCCAGTACTTC
CDR3 length: 15; V gene: TRBV28; J gene: TRBJ2-5; D gene: TRBD1; clone size: .; CDR3 protein: CASSPPAGGRETQYF; CDR3 DNA: TGTGCCAGCAGTCCCCCAGCAGGGGGCCGGGAGACCCAGTACTTC
CDR3 length: 15; V gene: TRBV18; J gene: TRBJ1-4; D gene: TRBD1; clone size: .; CDR3 protein: CASSPGQGMIEKLFF; CDR3 DNA: TGTGCCAGCTCACCGGGACAGGGTATGATCGAAAAACTGTTTTTT
CDR3 length: 13; V gene: TRBV5-4; J gene: TRBJ1-5; D gene: .; clone size: .; CDR3 protein: CAFQSRANQPQHF; CDR3 DNA: TGTGCCTTTCAATCGCGGGCCAATCAGCCCCAGCATTTT
CDR3 length: 13; V gene: TRBV19; J gene: TRBJ1-1; D gene: TRBD1; clone size: .; CDR3 protein: CASSTPDRMLAFF; CDR3 DNA: TGTGCCAGTAGTACTCCGGACAGGATGTTGGCTTTCTTT
CDR3 length: 16; V gene: TRBV6-2/TRBV6-3; J gene: TRBJ2-2; D gene: .; clone size: few; CDR3 protein: CASSYSGTISTGELFF; CDR3 DNA: TGTGCCAGCAGTTACTCGGGGACAATAAGCACCGGGGAGCTGTTTTTT
CDR3 length: 13; V gene: TRBV6-6; J gene: TRBJ1-2; D gene: TRBD1; clone size: .; CDR3 protein: CASRDRAGYGYTF; CDR3 DNA: TGTGCCAGCAGAGACAGGGCTGGCTATGGCTACACCTTC
CDR3 length: 14; V gene: TRBV7-2; J gene: TRBJ1-2; D gene: .; clone size: .; CDR3 protein: CASSSRRGDNGYTF; CDR3 DNA: TGTGCCAGCAGCTCCCGGCGGGGGGACAATGGCTACACCTTC
CDR3 length: 14; V gene: TRBV30; J gene: TRBJ1-2; D gene: .; clone size: .; CDR3 protein: CAWSAEGDNYGYTF; CDR3 DNA: TGTGCCTGGAGCGCCGAGGGGGATAACTATGGCTACACCTTC
CDR3 length: 15; V gene: TRBV19; J gene: TRBJ1-6; D gene: .; clone size: .; CDR3 protein: CASSIRESGGSPLHF; CDR3 DNA: TGTGCCAGTAGTATTAGGGAAAGCGGGGGATCACCCCTCCACTTT
CDR3 length: 16; V gene: TRBV10-2; J gene: TRBJ1-4; D gene: .; clone size: .; CDR3 protein: CASSGRNQATNEKLFF; CDR3 DNA: TGCGCCAGCAGTGGACGGAATCAGGCAACTAATGAAAAACTGTTTTTT
CDR3 length: 16; V gene: TRBV19; J gene: TRBJ2-2; D gene: TRBD2; clone size: .; CDR3 protein: CATGKREGTNTGELFF; CDR3 DNA: TGTGCCACCGGCAAGCGGGAGGGAACGAACACCGGGGAGCTGTTTTTT
CDR3 length: 15; V gene: TRBV7-2; J gene: TRBJ2-1; D gene: .; clone size: once; CDR3 protein: CASSLTRGGFSEQFF; CDR3 DNA: TGTGCCAGCAGCTTAACGAGAGGCGGGTTTAGTGAGCAGTTCTTC
CDR3 length: 16; V gene: TRBV7-2; J gene: TRBJ2-3; D gene: TRBD2; clone size: .; CDR3 protein: CASSFPLSGGTDTQYF; CDR3 DNA: TGTGCCAGCAGCTTCCCCCTGAGCGGGGGCACAGATACGCAGTATTTT
CDR3 length: 15; V gene: TRBV7-3; J gene: TRBJ2-3; D gene: .; clone size: once; CDR3 protein: CASSLGLAVTDTQYF; CDR3 DNA: TGTGCCAGCAGCTTAGGTTTAGCGGTCACAGATACGCAGTATTTT
CDR3 length: 13; V gene: TRBV7-3; J gene: TRBJ1-6; D gene: .; clone size: .; CDR3 protein: CASSRQYNSPLHF; CDR3 DNA: TGTGCCAGCAGCCGACAGTATAATTCACCCCTCCACTTT
CDR3 length: 16; V gene: TRBV6-1; J gene: TRBJ1-5; D gene: TRBD1; clone size: .; CDR3 protein: CASSEAPTGVPQPQHF; CDR3 DNA: TGTGCCAGCAGTGAAGCGCCGACAGGGGTACCTCAGCCCCAGCATTTT